Only a few counts were recorded for the clone carrying this TCR beta chain. Its specificity is unknown. V was pared by 6 bases and J by 4 bases, with 6 bases of the junction left unmatched. This CDR3 is 14 amino acids long. The data were taken from a study of T-cell memory formation after mild COVID-19. About the study: The two donors had largely donor-specific TCR clusters.

Study-wide results and caveats: CD4+ contracting clones were found mainly in CM and EM, and CD8+ ones in EMRA.

TCRdb re-analysed the 5' RACE reads in MiXCR, keeping a single row per CDR3 protein. The data contain about 120,000 distinct CDR3 sequences, 16% of them seen just once; the ten biggest clones take up approximately 15%. The chain links TRBV12-3 or TRBV12-4 to TRBJ2-5; TRBD1 agrees at 9 bases. This TCR came from an adult woman who had mild COVID-19 (a few samples of this study predate the infection). Cell type and time point are not known. Sequenced: PBMCs or a T cell subset sorted from them (not recorded which). CDR3 residues: CASRSTGGGETQYF. The CDR3 DNA is TGTGCCAGCAGATCGACAGGGGGGGGAGAGACCCAGTACTTC.